The present entry profiles one TCR beta chain with its context. These data originate in a study of blood T cell repertoires in COVID-19. Germline V gene lookup returns CDR1 SEHNR and CDR2 FQNEAQ (reference sequence). This CDR3 is 15 amino acids long. Trimming at V came to 5 bases and at J to 7 bases, leaving 13 bases not matched to a gene. Only in-frame clones appear in the TCRdb table, and some are missing; sequencing was by immunoSEQ multiplex PCR. The sample consists of 100,000 to 150,000 clones, approximately 81% of them appearing once. The chain combines TRBV7-9 with TRBJ1-1; 7 bases are a match to TRBD1. Sequencing used peripheral blood. The sequence was collected from a man aged 80 or over with COVID-19, enrolled during active disease. The CDR3 sequence: CASSPTQTGRSEAFF. The CDR3, as DNA: TGTGCCAGCAGCCCTACTCAGACAGGGCGGAGTGAAGCTTTCTTT.